Listed here are 12 T cell receptor beta chains from one sample, sequenced in a study of shared clonotypes between healthy human individuals. Naive CD8 cells lacked CD45RO, underwent positive selection for CCR7 and left out terminally differentiated effector memory CD45RA+ cells. Repertoires were generated with immunoSEQ multiplex PCR, while TCRdb's copy carries only in-frame clones and drops some. The table includes 1.5 million to 2.5 million clones, roughly 95% detected once. Sequences were obtained from naive CD8+ T cells sorted from blood. The receptors here all came from a man aged 18 to 30 in good health.

This rearrangement joins TRBV10-2 to TRBJ1-2; D remains unclear. The CDR3 contains 11 residues. V was shortened by 3 bases and J by 3 bases, with 2 bases between the two germline ends. The germline gives CDR1 WSHSY, CDR2 SAAADI. The CDR3 sequence: CASSDDYGYTF. The CDR3 region has the DNA TGCGCCAGCAGTGACGACTATGGCTACACCTTC.

V gene TRBV29-1 combines with J gene TRBJ1-1; the match to TRBD1 covers 8 bases. The CDR3 spans 13 residues. Germline-derived CDR1 and CDR2 are SQVTM and ANQGSEA. V lost 7 bases and J lost 2; bases outside the gene matches: 6. CDR3 amino acids: CSDKTGVNTEAFF. In DNA, the CDR3 is TGCAGCGATAAGACAGGGGTCAACACTGAAGCTTTCTTT.

The V gene is TRBV10-1, the J gene TRBJ1-1; D uncertain. The V gene's germline CDR1 is WNHNN and CDR2 SYGVQD (reference sequence). The length of the CDR3 is 13 residues. Trimming took 2 bases from V and 13 from J, leaving 17 bases between them. The CDR3 DNA follows: TGCGCCAGCAGTGAGACTACCGAAGGGTATGGTTTCTTT. Its protein product is CASSETTEGYGFF.

The J gene is TRBJ2-7, the V gene TRBV27; either TRBD1 or TRBD2 may fit D (6 bases each). CDR1 and CDR2 (germline): MNHEY, SMNVEV (reference sequence). This CDR3 has 13 residues. V lost 8 bases, J lost 3 bases, and 14 bases lay in between. The CDR3 sequence: CASGLRGLYEQYF. CDR3 sequence (DNA): TGTGCCAGCGGACTCCGGGGGCTCTACGAGCAGTACTTC.

The chain has TRBV5-1 and TRBJ2-5; D call uncertain. The V end lost 0 bases, the J end lost 5 bases, and 11 bases lay between the germline ends. From germline, CDR1 is SGHRS and CDR2 YFSETQ. The CDR3 totals 14 residues. The CDR3 nucleotides are TGCGCCAGCAGCTTGGCCGAGTTTCCGGAGACCCAGTACTTC. It is translated as CASSLAEFPETQYF.

The chain uses TRBV9 and TRBJ1-4; D possibly corresponds to TRBD1 (6 bases). V lost 4 bases, J lost 3 bases, and 10 bases lay in between. CDR1 is SGDLS, CDR2 YYNGEE, per germline. The CDR3 consists of 14 residues. In DNA form, the CDR3 reads TGTGCCAGCAGCTTGACAGGTTCTAATGAAAAACTGTTTTTT. Translation: CASSLTGSNEKLFF. Filled out from reference TRBV9 and TRBJ1-4, the complete variable domain reads DSGVTQTPKHLITATGQRVTLRCSPRSGDLSVYWYQQSLDQGLQFLIQYYNGEERAKGNILERFSAQQFPDLHSELNLSSLELGDSALYFCASSLTGSNEKLFFGSGTQLSVL.

Worth noting for this clone: The same CDR3 also results from other DNA sequences found in this sample. The V gene is TRBV4-1, the J gene TRBJ2-7, with D possibly TRBD2 on 6 matching bases. V gave up 1 base and J gave up 2 bases, with 9 bases separating them. Germline V gene sequence: CDR1 MGHRA, CDR2 YSYEKL. This CDR3 comprises 14 residues. CDR3 in DNA: TGCGCCAGCAGCCAAGCGGAGGGGCCCTACGAGCAGTACTTC. This codes for CASSQAEGPYEQYF.

As for this clone: The sample contains more than one DNA sequence encoding this CDR3. V gene TRBV5-1 combines with J gene TRBJ1-2; no clear D. CDR3 length: 13 amino acids. Trimming cost V 0 bases and J 0 bases, with 3 bases left between them. CDR1 is SGHRS and CDR2 is YFSETQ in the germline V gene. The CDR3 nucleotides are TGCGCCAGCAGCTTGGGAGCTAACTATGGCTACACCTTC. Translating gives CASSLGANYGYTF.

J is TRBJ1-5 and V is TRBV28; TRBD1 matches at 11 bases. The V and J ends lost 5 bases and 5 bases, in that order; junction bases with no gene match: 8. The germline CDR1 and CDR2 sequences are MDHEN and SYDVKM. This CDR3 has 16 residues. The CDR3 reads CASSIPGQGEDQPQHF. Written as DNA, the CDR3 is TGTGCCAGCAGTATACCGGGACAGGGGGAAGATCAGCCCCAGCATTTT.

The chain couples TRBV13 to TRBJ1-6; D remains unclear. CDR1 is PRHDT, CDR2 FYEKMQ, per germline (reference sequence). V gave up 5 bases and J gave up 5 bases, with 19 bases separating them. The CDR3 spans 17 residues. The CDR3 loop is CASSQSDRSLDNSPLHF. The CDR3 nucleotides read TGTGCCAGCAGCCAGAGCGACCGGAGTTTGGATAATTCACCCCTCCACTTT.

This clone has just one count. This chain joins TRBV6-1 and TRBJ2-3, with 12 bases aligning to TRBD2. The ends lost 2 bases at V and 1 base at J; junction bases unmatched: 4. The length of the CDR3 is 17 residues. Germline V gene lookup returns CDR1 MNHNS and CDR2 SASEGT. This CDR3 is CASSEWTSGVGTDTQYF. CDR3 nucleotides: TGTGCCAGCAGTGAATGGACTAGCGGGGTAGGCACAGATACGCAGTATTTT.

The chain carries TRBV2 and TRBJ2-6, with D uncertain. Trimming took 6 bases from V and 0 from J, leaving 3 bases between them. The CDR3 has 13 residues. The V gene's germline CDR1 is SNHLY and CDR2 FYNNEI. DNA of the CDR3: TGTGCCAGCAGCGACTCTGGGGCCAACGTCCTGACTTTC. Encoded protein: CASSDSGANVLTF. Drawing the rest from reference TRBV2 and TRBJ2-6, the complete variable domain is EPEVTQTPSHQVTQMGQEVILRCVPISNHLYFYWYRQILGQKVEFLVSFYNNEISEKSEIFDDQFSVERPDGSNFTLKIRSTKLEDSAMYFCASSDSGANVLTFGAGSRLTVL.